This T cell receptor beta chain was observed in a study of cytomegalovirus exposure and HLA in healthy donors. 13 Jbeta primers and 60 Vbeta primers were used for the PCR. Sequenced by immunoSEQ multiplex PCR; TCRdb stores in-frame clones only, minus some. Among more than 90,000 clones listed, almost 70% were seen once. The TCR comes from a man younger than 40 in good health and CMV-seropositive. The material sequenced was PBMCs.

The chain's CDR3 is CAWSSGGDGYTF. The CDR3, as DNA: TGTGCCTGGAGTTCTGGGGGGGATGGCTACACCTTC. V gene TRBV30 combines with J gene TRBJ1-2; the D gene is possibly TRBD1 (5 bases). Germline assignment: CDR1 GTSNPN and CDR2 SVGIG (reference sequence). CDR3 length equals 12 residues. The germline V and J ends were trimmed by 2 bases and 6 bases, with 10 bases remaining between them.